This section outlines one TCR beta chain sequence together with its context. In the authors' methods: Counts of nucleated cells, estimated from reference gene primer amplification, were obtained. Assay: immunoSEQ multiplex PCR; the TCRdb copy retains only in-frame clones and omits some. D and trimming were read from the DNA, whereas the V and J calls and clone size are those reported in that table. The sample contains roughly 34,000 clones, around 93% of which appear only once. The data are from a study of blood T cell repertoires in COVID-19. Study-wide context: Samples representing acute and convalescent COVID-19 were sourced from the United States, Italy and Spain. Sample material is recorded as cDNA or gDNA derived from T cells, B-cell-depleted T cells, or PBMCs.

CDR3 size: 12 residues. V lost 5 bases and J lost 6, with 5 bases in between. The TCR was taken from a human donor with active COVID-19. The donor label of this sample is uncertain. The chain combines TRBV12-3 or TRBV12-4 with TRBJ1-6; the D gene is possibly TRBD1 (5 bases). Input material: peripheral blood. CDR3 amino acids: CASSRGNSPLHF. The CDR3 coding sequence is TGTGCCAGCAGTAGGGGTAATTCACCCCTCCACTTT.